This section outlines one TCR beta chain sequence together with its context. This sample was included in a study of radiotherapy plus CTLA-4 blockade in lung cancer. Some clones are missing from TCRdb's copy, which holds only in-frame ones; the method was immunoSEQ multiplex PCR. The table lists around 95,000 clones, about four fifths of them singletons. Germline V lookup: CDR1 MGHRA, CDR2 YSYEKL. The V gene end was trimmed by 0 bases and the J gene end by 4 bases; junction bases not matched to a gene: 5. This CDR3 region has 15 residues. The chain combines TRBV4-1 with TRBJ1-2, with 7 bases that match TRBD1. The starting material was peripheral blood, obtained from a patient treated with radiotherapy plus ipilimumab. The TCR was taken from a human donor with non-small cell lung cancer who had stable disease on radiotherapy plus ipilimumab. The DNA of the CDR3 is TGCGCCAGCAGCCAAGATCAAGGACAGGTCTATGGCTACACCTTC. It codes for CASSQDQGQVYGYTF.